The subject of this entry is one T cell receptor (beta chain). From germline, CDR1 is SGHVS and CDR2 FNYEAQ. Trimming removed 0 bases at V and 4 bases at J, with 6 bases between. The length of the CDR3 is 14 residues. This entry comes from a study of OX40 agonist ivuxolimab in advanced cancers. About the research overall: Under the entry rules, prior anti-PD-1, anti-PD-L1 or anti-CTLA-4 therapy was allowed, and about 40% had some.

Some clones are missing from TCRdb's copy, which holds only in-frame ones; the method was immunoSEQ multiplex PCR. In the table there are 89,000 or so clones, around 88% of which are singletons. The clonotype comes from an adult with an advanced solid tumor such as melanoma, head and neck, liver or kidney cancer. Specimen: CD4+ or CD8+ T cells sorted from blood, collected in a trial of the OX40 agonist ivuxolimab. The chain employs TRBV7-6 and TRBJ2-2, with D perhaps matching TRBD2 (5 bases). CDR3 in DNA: TGTGCCAGCAGCTTAGCAGGGAGCACCGGGGAGCTGTTTTTT. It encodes CASSLAGSTGELFF. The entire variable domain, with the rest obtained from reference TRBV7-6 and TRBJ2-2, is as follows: GAGVSQSPRYKVTKRGQDVALRCDPISGHVSLYWYRQALGQGPEFLTYFNYEAQQDKSGLPNDRFSAERPEGSISTLTIQRTEQRDSAMYRCASSLAGSTGELFFGEGSRLTVL.